A single sample gave rise to the 26 T cell receptor beta chains below, sequenced in a study of neoadjuvant nivolumab and ipilimumab in lung cancer. Some clones are missing from TCRdb's copy, which holds only in-frame ones; the method was immunoSEQ multiplex PCR. The data contain roughly 20,000 clones, 60% to 80% of them singletons. The sample was tumor tissue, taken after neoadjuvant nivolumab, alone or with ipilimumab, at or shortly before surgery. Receptor source: an adult with non-small cell lung cancer.

The chain carries TRBV7-6 and TRBJ1-1; 7 positions agree with TRBD1. The V segment lost 2 bases and the J segment 3 bases; nucleotides outside the gene matches: 21. CDR1 is SGHVS and CDR2 is FNYEAQ in the germline V gene. This CDR3 spans 20 amino acids. CDR3 sequence (DNA): TGTGCCAGCAGCTTAATTTCCCCCGGACAGGCGGGTAAGGGGTACACTGAAGCTTTCTTT. It is translated as CASSLISPGQAGKGYTEAFF.

The V call is TRBV4-1, the J call TRBJ2-7; D is ambiguous. Trimming cost V 4 bases and J 1 base, with 17 bases left between them. Germline V gives CDR1 MGHRA, CDR2 YSYEKL. The CDR3 is 16 amino acids. The CDR3 spells CASSLSPTGGSYEQYF. The CDR3 region has the DNA TGCGCCAGCAGCCTGAGTCCGACCGGTGGATCCTACGAGCAGTACTTC.

The chain employs TRBV5-1 and TRBJ2-5; possibly TRBD2 for D (6 bases). Trimming stripped 4 bases from V and 6 bases from J, with 16 bases between. CDR1 is SGHRS, CDR2 YFSETQ, per germline. The length of the CDR3 is 14 residues. CDR3 coding DNA: TGCGCCAGCAGCCAGGGACTGGGGCCCCAGACCCAGTACTTC. Its protein is CASSQGLGPQTQYF.

This clone was observed a few times. V usage is TRBV7-9 and J usage is TRBJ1-1; no clear D gene. V lost 8 bases and J lost 1, with 11 bases in between. CDR1 and CDR2 from the germline V gene are SEHNR and FQNEAQ (reference sequence). CDR3 length: 13 amino acids. The CDR3 spells CASLGRKNTEAFF. Written as DNA, the CDR3 is TGTGCCAGCCTCGGACGTAAGAACACTGAAGCTTTCTTT.

The chain combines TRBV7-2 with TRBJ2-6; D possibly uses TRBD1 or TRBD2 (6 bases each). The V and J ends lost 5 bases and 0 bases respectively, with 17 bases between them. The V gene's germline CDR1 is SGHTA and CDR2 FQGNSA. This CDR3 comprises 18 residues. This CDR3 reads CASSPGAGSSSGANVLTF. The DNA of the CDR3 is TGTGCCAGCAGCCCAGGGGCGGGGTCAAGCTCTGGGGCCAACGTCCTGACTTTC.

The chain combines TRBV6-1 with TRBJ2-6; no reliable D call. Germline CDR1 is MNHNS and CDR2 is SASEGT. The CDR3 extends over 13 amino acids. The CDR3: CAVDLSGANVLTF. For the CDR3, the DNA is TGTGCGGTGGATCTTTCTGGGGCCAACGTCCTGACTTTC.

The rearrangement uses TRBV5-1 and TRBJ2-5; possible D gene TRBD2, 7 bases. V lost 0 bases and J 5 bases, leaving 11 bases between the germline ends. From germline, CDR1 is SGHRS and CDR2 YFSETQ. There are 14 residues in the CDR3. In DNA form, the CDR3 reads TGCGCCAGCAGCTTGGCGGGGGGCCGGGAGACCCAGTACTTC. It specifies CASSLAGGRETQYF.

The rearrangement links TRBV10-3 to TRBJ2-1, with TRBD1 matching 7 bases. The CDR3 is made up of 12 amino acids. From germline, CDR1 is ENHRY and CDR2 SYGVKD. Trimming took 2 bases from V and 9 from J; bases not matched to a gene: 1. The CDR3, as DNA: TGTGCCATCAGTGAGACAGGGGTTGAGCAGTTCTTC. This encodes CAISETGVEQFF.

The chain couples TRBV5-4 to TRBJ2-7; D is uncertain. Germline V gene data show CDR1 as SGHNT and CDR2 as YYREEE (reference sequence). This CDR3 spans 12 amino acids. Trimming took off 4 bases at V and 4 bases at J, with 9 bases between the two ends. CDR3 protein: CASSIPGYEQYF. The CDR3, as DNA: TGTGCCAGCAGCATTCCGGGTTACGAGCAGTACTTC.

V gene TRBV10-3 combines with J gene TRBJ1-6; D is undetermined. Trimming cost V 9 bases and J 6 bases, with 12 bases left between them. Germline loops: CDR1 ENHRY, CDR2 SYGVKD. The CDR3 extends over 13 amino acids. CDR3 nucleotide sequence: TGTGCCATATCCCGAGACACTAATTCACCCCTCCACTTT. This encodes CAISRDTNSPLHF.

The sample holds one count of this clone. The rearrangement uses TRBV18 and TRBJ1-4, with D maybe TRBD1 (5 bases). The ends were cut back, 6 bases at V and 5 bases at J, with 13 bases in the middle. This CDR3 is built from 14 residues. The germline V gene encodes CDR1 KGHSH and CDR2 LQKENI. The CDR3 here is CASSPSGGNEKLFF. As DNA, the CDR3 is TGTGCCAGCTCCCCGAGCGGGGGGAATGAAAAACTGTTTTTT.

CDR3 sequence reads: CASSPGGDYQPQHF. CDR3 DNA: TGTGCCAGCAGTCCCGGGGGGGACTATCAGCCCCAGCATTTT. The V call is TRBV28, the J call TRBJ1-5; TRBD1 might be the D (5 bases). The germline gives CDR1 MDHEN, CDR2 SYDVKM. Trimming shortened V by 5 bases and J by 5 bases, and 13 bases separated the two germline ends. The CDR3 is 14 amino acids.

This clone was seen a single time. The rearrangement uses TRBV7-9 and TRBJ1-3; perhaps TRBD1 as D (5 bases). V was cut by 0 bases and J by 6 bases, with 6 bases left in between. Germline values: CDR1 SEHNR, CDR2 FQNEAQ (reference sequence). The CDR3 runs to 13 residues. The CDR3, as DNA: TGTGCCAGCAGCTTAGCGGGGACAAACACCATATATTTT. Protein product: CASSLAGTNTIYF.

The chain combines TRBV4-1 with TRBJ1-1; D possibly corresponds to TRBD1 (5 bases). The CDR3 sequence is 15 residues long. CDR1 is MGHRA and CDR2 is YSYEKL in the germline V gene. V was clipped by 1 base and J by 4 bases, with 13 bases between them. As DNA, the CDR3 is TGCGCCAGCAGCCAAGGACCAGGGCTTGCCACTGAAGCTTTCTTT. This gives the protein CASSQGPGLATEAFF.

The chain joins TRBV2 to TRBJ1-5; D not certain. The germline gives CDR1 SNHLY, CDR2 FYNNEI. The CDR3 is 13 amino acids. Trimming shortened V by 7 bases and J by 0 bases, and 7 bases separated the two germline ends. CDR3 in amino acids: CASTGFSNQPQHF. The CDR3 bases are TGTGCCAGCACAGGTTTTAGCAATCAGCCCCAGCATTTT. Full variable domain (remainder filled in from reference TRBV2 and TRBJ1-5): EPEVTQTPSHQVTQMGQEVILRCVPISNHLYFYWYRQILGQKVEFLVSFYNNEISEKSEIFDDQFSVERPDGSNFTLKIRSTKLEDSAMYFCASTGFSNQPQHFGDGTRLSIL.

This clone was counted only a few times. This sample also contains other DNA sequences that code for the same CDR3. The chain carries TRBV29-1 and TRBJ2-1, with TRBD1 matching over 9 bases. Germline V gene lookup returns CDR1 SQVTM and CDR2 ANQGSEA. The V and J ends lost 6 bases and 2 bases, in that order; junction bases with no gene match: 5. The CDR3 consists of 14 residues. The CDR3 reads CSVTRDRAYNEQFF. Here the CDR3 DNA reads TGCAGCGTGACCCGGGACAGGGCCTACAATGAGCAGTTCTTC.

The gene calls are TRBV4-3 and TRBJ1-2; D is ambiguous. Germline loops: CDR1 LGHNA, CDR2 YSLEER. V lost 1 base, J lost 1 base, and 10 bases lay in between. The CDR3 is 15 residues long. CDR3 nucleotide sequence: TGCGCCAGCAGCCAAGCATCCGCGCTTAACTATGGCTACACCTTC. Amino acid sequence: CASSQASALNYGYTF.

The chain employs TRBV7-2 and TRBJ2-6; D may be TRBD1 (5 bases). The CDR3 has 15 amino acids. With 6 bases removed from V and 1 base from J, the gap between germline ends came to 10 bases. Germline assignment: CDR1 SGHTA and CDR2 FQGNSA. The CDR3 DNA is TGTGCCAGCAGGTACCAGGGTTCTGGGGCCAACGTCCTGACTTTC. Translation gives CASRYQGSGANVLTF.

The chain is built from TRBV5-6 and TRBJ2-5, with 8 bases matching TRBD1. Trimming removed 5 bases from V and 1 base from J; junction bases left unmatched: 4. Germline V gene lookup returns CDR1 SGHDT and CDR2 YYEEEE. The CDR3 spans 14 residues. DNA of the CDR3: TGTGCCAGCAGATATACAGGGGGCCAAGAGACCCAGTACTTC. Its protein is CASRYTGGQETQYF.

This chain uses TRBV5-1 with TRBJ1-1; TRBD1 matches at 8 bases. CDR1 SGHRS and CDR2 YFSETQ come from the germline V gene. The CDR3 is 15 residues long. V dropped 4 bases and J dropped 0; count of bases not matched to a gene: 5. The CDR3 sequence is CASSPRTGLNTEAFF. In DNA form, the CDR3 reads TGCGCCAGCAGCCCCAGGACAGGGCTGAACACTGAAGCTTTCTTT. Full variable domain (missing parts from reference TRBV5-1 and TRBJ1-1): KAGVTQTPRYLIKTRGQQVTLSCSPISGHRSVSWYQQTPGQGLQFLFEYFSETQRNKGNFPGRFSGRQFSNSRSEMNVSTLELGDSALYLCASSPRTGLNTEAFFGQGTRLTVV.

This clone was counted a single time. This chain uses TRBV7-2 with TRBJ2-3; 7 nucleotides match TRBD1. This CDR3 comprises 14 residues. CDR1 SGHTA and CDR2 FQGNSA come from the germline V gene. The ends lost 6 bases at V and 1 base at J; junction bases unmatched: 4. In nucleotides, the CDR3 is TGTGCCAGCAGACCAACAGGGGGCACAGATACGCAGTATTTT. Its protein product is CASRPTGGTDTQYF.

This rearrangement joins TRBV27 to TRBJ1-5, with a weak D call TRBD1 (5 bases). The CDR3 sequence is 17 residues long. Germline CDR1 is MNHEY and CDR2 is SMNVEV (reference sequence). Trimming pared 6 bases from V and 3 bases from J, leaving 21 bases between. CDR3 sequence reads: CASSKYRDGTSNQPQHF. CDR3 nucleotide sequence: TGTGCCAGCAGCAAATACCGGGACGGAACCTCCAATCAGCCCCAGCATTTT.

This clone was recorded only once. The gene calls are TRBV7-9 and TRBJ2-4; 10 bases match TRBD1. Germline-derived CDR1 and CDR2 are SEHNR and FQNEAQ (reference sequence). This CDR3 has 16 amino acids. J lost 1 base, V lost 5 bases, and 5 bases had no gene match. The CDR3 loop reads CASSPPGQGAKNIQYF. In DNA, the CDR3 is TGTGCCAGCAGCCCGCCGGGACAGGGGGCCAAAAACATTCAGTACTTC.

The genes are TRBV7-9 and TRBJ2-7; 9 nucleotides line up with TRBD2. The CDR3 contains 14 residues. Germline CDR1 is SEHNR and CDR2 is FQNEAQ (reference sequence). Germline trimming cut 5 bases from V and 2 bases from J; bases unmatched to any gene: 4. The CDR3 DNA follows: TGTGCCAGCAGCCTGGCGGGGGGGCCCTACGAGCAGTACTTC. Encoded protein: CASSLAGGPYEQYF.

The chain employs TRBV6-5 and TRBJ2-5; D may match TRBD1 or TRBD2 (7 bases each). This CDR3 has 15 residues. CDR1 and CDR2 (germline): MNHEY, SVGAGI. Trimming pared 5 bases from V and 1 base from J, leaving 14 bases between. The CDR3 sequence is CASSPGGGLQETQYF. CDR3 nucleotide sequence: TGTGCCAGCAGTCCAGGGGGGGGTCTCCAAGAGACCCAGTACTTC.

This chain connects TRBV5-5 to TRBJ1-5, with unresolved D. Germline assignment: CDR1 SGHKS and CDR2 YYEKEE (reference sequence). The CDR3 runs 13 residues. The V and J ends lost 0 bases and 7 bases respectively, with 8 bases between them. The CDR3: CASSLGPGQPQHF. The CDR3 region has the DNA TGTGCCAGCAGCTTGGGCCCGGGGCAGCCCCAGCATTTT.